Listed here are 14 T cell receptor beta chains from one sample, sequenced in a study of T cell responses to AZD1222 COVID-19 vaccine. TCRdb's copy holds only in-frame clones and misses some; the assay was immunoSEQ multiplex PCR. The table has some 100,000 clones, roughly nine tenths seen once. Sequenced material: peripheral blood, taken on day 0 of AZD1222 vaccination. The receptors were sampled from an adult in good health.

The chain joins TRBV6-2 or TRBV6-3 to TRBJ1-2; D remains unclear. The CDR3 contains 14 residues. V was shortened by 2 bases and J by 3 bases, with 10 bases between the two germline ends. Germline CDR1 MNHEY, CDR2 SVGEGT. This chain's CDR3 is CASSYGQDYYGYTF. Written as DNA, the CDR3 is TGTGCCAGCAGTTACGGGCAAGATTACTATGGCTACACCTTC.

V usage is TRBV20-1 and J usage is TRBJ1-3; the D is unclear. V gave up 3 bases and J gave up 4 bases, with 4 bases separating them. From germline, CDR1 is DFQATT and CDR2 SNEGSKA (reference sequence). This CDR3 is built from 11 residues. The CDR3, as DNA: TGCAGTGCTAGTAGGGGAAACACCATATATTTT. Protein: CSASRGNTIYF.

This chain uses TRBV18 with TRBJ1-1; 12 nucleotides match TRBD1. The CDR3 totals 16 residues. Trimming at V came to 4 bases and at J to 0 bases, leaving 3 bases not matched to a gene. Germline CDR1 KGHSH, CDR2 LQKENI. CDR3 region: CASSRGTGGMNTEAFF. The DNA of the CDR3 is TGTGCCAGCTCACGAGGGACAGGGGGCATGAACACTGAAGCTTTCTTT.

The chain carries TRBV6-5 and TRBJ2-1; TRBD2 agrees at 8 bases. The V and J ends lost 10 bases and 7 bases, in that order; junction bases with no gene match: 12. Germline values: CDR1 MNHEY, CDR2 SVGAGI. The CDR3 sequence is 14 residues long. The CDR3 spells CATAGGARRNEQFF. CDR3 nucleotide sequence: TGTGCCACCGCCGGGGGGGCGAGGCGTAATGAGCAGTTCTTC.

V usage is TRBV11-3 and J usage is TRBJ1-2, with no clear D. Germline CDR1 is SGHNT and CDR2 is YENEEA. The V gene lost 6 bases and the J gene lost 7 bases, with 12 bases spanning the gap. The CDR3 contains 12 residues. The CDR3 DNA sequence: TGTGCCAGCAGGATCTCCCTGGGTGGCTACACCTTC. Translating gives CASRISLGGYTF.

The chain carries TRBV6-5 and TRBJ1-1; D remains unclear. This CDR3 is 16 amino acids long. Germline V gene sequence: CDR1 MNHEY, CDR2 SVGAGI. V was clipped by 6 bases and J by 0 bases, with 17 bases between them. CDR3 coding DNA: TGTGCCAGCAGCTACGAAGCCCGCAGCATGAACACTGAAGCTTTCTTT. It codes for CASSYEARSMNTEAFF.

The DNA for the CDR3 is TGTGCCTGGAGTCCACCAGGGGTTACTGAAGCTTTCTTT. This encodes CAWSPPGVTEAFF. This chain connects TRBV30 to TRBJ1-1; D may be TRBD1 (6 bases). Germline-derived CDR1 and CDR2 are GTSNPN and SVGIG (reference sequence). This CDR3 contains 13 residues. Trimming took 2 bases from V and 5 from J, leaving 12 bases between them.

This chain joins TRBV6-5 and TRBJ1-1; a weak D match, TRBD1 (5 bases). The length of the CDR3 is 13 residues. The germline gives CDR1 MNHEY, CDR2 SVGAGI. The V end lost 8 bases, the J end lost 14 bases, and 24 bases lay between the germline ends. CDR3 nucleotide sequence: TGTGCCAGCTCCCCTTCAGGAACTCCGACAGCCTTCTTT. It yields the protein CASSPSGTPTAFF.

CDR3 amino acids: CASSRDRGQDGYTF. In DNA, the CDR3 is TGTGCCAGCAGTAGGGACAGGGGGCAGGATGGCTACACCTTC. The chain employs TRBV6-5 and TRBJ1-2; 12 bases are shared with TRBD1. With 5 bases clipped from V and 6 bases from J, the junction kept 4 bases outside the gene matches. Germline lookup yields CDR1 MNHEY and CDR2 SVGAGI. The CDR3 totals 14 residues.

V gene TRBV7-6 combines with J gene TRBJ1-5, with a possible D match to TRBD1 (5 bases). The CDR3 is made up of 18 amino acids. The V and J ends lost 1 base and 3 bases respectively, with 19 bases between them. Germline V gene data show CDR1 as SGHVS and CDR2 as FNYEAQ. The CDR3, as DNA: TGTGCCAGCAGCTTAGTAGTCGACAGCCTGGATCCCAATCAGCCCCAGCATTTT. Its translation: CASSLVVDSLDPNQPQHF.

Details on this clone: The junction departs from germline at one end; a sequencing error may be responsible. This chain links TRBV28 with TRBJ2-3; 13 positions agree with TRBD2. Per the germline V gene, CDR1 is MDHEN and CDR2 is SYDVKM. The CDR3 is 16 amino acids. The CDR3 here is CASSSRTSGGTDTQYF. The CDR3 bases are TGTGCCAGCAGTTCACGGACTAGCGGGGGCACCGATACGCAGTATTTT. Combining the CDR3 with reference TRBV28 and TRBJ2-3 gives the whole variable domain DVKVTQSSRYLVKRTGEKVFLECVQDMDHENMFWYRQDPGLGLRLIYFSYDVKMKEKGDIPEGYSVSREKKERFSLILESASTNQTSMYLCASSSRTSGGTDTQYFGPGTRLTVL.

The V and J genes are TRBV18 and TRBJ1-4, with a possible D match to TRBD1 (5 bases). Trimming took off 3 bases at V and 7 bases at J, with 9 bases between the two ends. CDR1 KGHSH and CDR2 LQKENI come from the germline V gene. The CDR3 length is 13 residues. The CDR3 DNA reads as TGTGCCAGCTCACCTGGGGCGGTTGAAAAACTGTTTTTT. It encodes CASSPGAVEKLFF.

This clone was picked up one time. V usage is TRBV2 and J usage is TRBJ2-3; the D is unclear. Trimming stripped 10 bases from V and 3 bases from J, with 8 bases between. This CDR3 is 11 amino acids long. Germline V gives CDR1 SNHLY, CDR2 FYNNEI. The CDR3 spells CATQETDTQYF. DNA for the CDR3: TGTGCCACCCAGGAGACAGATACGCAGTATTTT.

The V call is TRBV2, the J call TRBJ1-2; D gene unclear. The germline V gene encodes CDR1 SNHLY and CDR2 FYNNEI. The CDR3 spans 12 residues. Trimming left V 7 bases short and J 6 bases short, with 12 bases between. The CDR3 here is CASIGSGNGYTF. The CDR3 DNA is TGTGCCAGCATAGGGTCGGGAAATGGCTACACCTTC.